This passage covers 14 T cell receptor beta chains from one sample sequenced in a study of CD8+ T cells in alopecia areata. RNA was isolated and reverse transcribed to cDNA, the sequencing template. Produced via immunoSEQ multiplex PCR; TCRdb's table is partial and in-frame only. This table has approximately 150,000 clones, approximately 60% appearing once. Sequencing was done on a sample of CD8+ T cells sorted from blood. Source of these receptors: a human donor in good health.

The CDR3 sequence: CSVEVANEQFF. CDR3 nucleotides: TGCAGCGTTGAAGTAGCCAATGAGCAGTTCTTC. This chain uses TRBV29-1 with TRBJ2-1; D call uncertain. CDR1 and CDR2 from the germline V gene are SQVTM and ANQGSEA. The length of the CDR3 is 11 residues. V was clipped by 1 base and J by 6 bases, with 4 bases between them.

The CDR3 region has the DNA TGTGCCAGCATTAAGACAGGGCAACCAGATACGCAGTATTTT. Translation: CASIKTGQPDTQYF. The V gene is TRBV27, the J gene TRBJ2-3; TRBD1 agrees at 7 bases. CDR1 is MNHEY and CDR2 is SMNVEV in the germline V gene (reference sequence). The CDR3 covers 14 residues. The V gene end was trimmed by 7 bases and the J gene end by 4 bases; junction bases not matched to a gene: 8.

The V call is TRBV7-9, the J call TRBJ2-1; 15 bases are a match to TRBD2. The CDR3 loop spans 17 amino acids. The ends lost 3 bases at V and 9 bases at J; junction bases unmatched: 9. Germline assignment: CDR1 SEHNR and CDR2 FQNEAQ (reference sequence). The CDR3 loop is CASSLAGTSGRFGEQFF. The CDR3 DNA sequence: TGTGCCAGCAGCTTGGCGGGGACTAGCGGGAGGTTTGGTGAGCAGTTCTTC.

CDR3 coding DNA: TGTGCCAGCAGTAAGGGGGCTAGCGGGAGCAATGAGCAGTTCTTC. Protein: CASSKGASGSNEQFF. The chain combines TRBV27 with TRBJ2-1, with 10 bases fitting TRBD2. CDR1 and CDR2 (germline): MNHEY, SMNVEV (reference sequence). V dropped 5 bases and J dropped 6; count of bases not matched to a gene: 7. The CDR3 has 15 residues.

This clone was counted once. V and J are TRBV4-2 and TRBJ2-1; D is unclear. Germline-derived CDR1 and CDR2 are LGHNA and YNFKEQ. V was cut by 2 bases and J by 9 bases, with 14 bases left in between. The CDR3 runs to 14 residues. The CDR3 bases are TGTGCCAGCAGCCAACGCTCTGGGGTCGGTGAGCAGTTCTTC. Translation gives CASSQRSGVGEQFF.

A few counts support this clone. The chain recombines TRBV6-4 with TRBJ1-1; D remains ambiguous. The CDR3 runs 14 residues. In germline, CDR1 is MRHNA, CDR2 SNTAGT. V was pared by 7 bases and J by 3 bases, with 15 bases between. CDR3 sequence: CASKTEVGDTEAFF. The CDR3 nucleotides read TGTGCCAGCAAAACGGAGGTCGGGGACACTGAAGCTTTCTTT.

The chain has TRBV7-9 and TRBJ2-1; D is undetermined. CDR3 length equals 12 residues. Germline CDR1 is SEHNR and CDR2 is FQNEAQ (reference sequence). V was pared by 6 bases and J by 6 bases, with 9 bases between. In DNA, the CDR3 is TGTGCCAGCAGTCAAATTAGCAATGAGCAGTTCTTC. This sequence encodes CASSQISNEQFF.

J is TRBJ2-7 and V is TRBV9; D is uncertain. The germline gives CDR1 SGDLS, CDR2 YYNGEE. V lost 0 bases to trimming and J lost 3 bases, with 16 bases between them. The CDR3 totals 16 residues. CDR3 DNA sequence: TGTGCCAGCAGCGTAGATTGGGGAAACGCCCTCTACGAGCAGTACTTC. This sequence encodes CASSVDWGNALYEQYF.

This clone was observed a handful of times. V gene TRBV6-4 combines with J gene TRBJ2-3; D is undetermined. CDR3 size: 13 residues. From germline, CDR1 is MRHNA and CDR2 SNTAGT. Trimming stripped 3 bases from V and 2 bases from J, with 6 bases between. The CDR3: CASSDQDTDTQYF. The CDR3 DNA reads TGTGCCAGCAGTGATCAGGACACAGATACGCAGTATTTT.

V usage is TRBV7-8 and J usage is TRBJ1-5, with 9 bases fitting TRBD1. The J segment lost 5 bases and the V segment lost 5 bases, leaving 7 bases of the junction unmatched. The length of the CDR3 is 15 residues. Germline V gene data show CDR1 as SGHVS and CDR2 as FQNEAQ. In nucleotides, the CDR3 is TGTGCCAGCAGCCAGGGACAGGGTCTCGATCAGCCCCAGCATTTT. Translating gives CASSQGQGLDQPQHF. Filled out from reference TRBV7-8 and TRBJ1-5, the complete variable domain reads GAGVSQSPRYKVAKRGQDVALRCDPISGHVSLFWYQQALGQGPEFLTYFQNEAQLDKSGLPSDRFFAERPEGSVSTLKIQRTQQEDSAVYLCASSQGQGLDQPQHFGDGTRLSIL.

This rearrangement joins TRBV29-1 to TRBJ2-2, with 12 nucleotides matching TRBD2. Germline CDR1 reads SQVTM; CDR2 reads ANQGSEA. The CDR3 extends over 16 amino acids. V was pared by 6 bases and J by 2 bases, with 7 bases of the junction left unmatched. The CDR3 protein is CSVGGLAGTNTGELFF. DNA of the CDR3: TGCAGCGTCGGAGGACTAGCGGGAACTAACACCGGGGAGCTGTTTTTT.

The chain has TRBV9 and TRBJ2-7, with D perhaps TRBD2 (5 bases). The germline V gene encodes CDR1 SGDLS and CDR2 YYNGEE. V lost 4 bases and J lost 5, with 16 bases in between. This CDR3 region has 14 residues. Here the CDR3 reads CASSPTTSLHEQYF. Written as DNA, the CDR3 is TGTGCCAGCAGCCCCACAACTAGTCTCCACGAGCAGTACTTC. The full variable domain, with the rest looked up from reference TRBV9 and TRBJ2-7, is DSGVTQTPKHLITATGQRVTLRCSPRSGDLSVYWYQQSLDQGLQFLIQYYNGEERAKGNILERFSAQQFPDLHSELNLSSLELGDSALYFCASSPTTSLHEQYFGPGTRLTVT.

The rearrangement links TRBV9 to TRBJ2-3, with a possible D match to TRBD2 (6 bases). V lost 4 bases and J 0 bases, leaving 12 bases between the germline ends. Germline loops: CDR1 SGDLS, CDR2 YYNGEE. The CDR3 is 15 residues long. CDR3 amino acids: CASSTSGLSTDTQYF. The CDR3 region has the DNA TGTGCCAGCAGCACGTCGGGACTTAGCACAGATACGCAGTATTTT.

The V call is TRBV4-1, the J call TRBJ1-2; 7 bases match TRBD1. V lost 1 base to trimming and J lost 6 bases; unmatched junction nucleotides: 8. CDR3 length equals 15 residues. Germline V CDR1 and CDR2: MGHRA, YSYEKL. The CDR3 sequence is CASSQVLDRVHGYTF. The CDR3, as DNA: TGCGCCAGCAGCCAAGTCTTAGACAGGGTCCATGGCTACACCTTC.